A single sample gave rise to the 6 T cell receptor beta chains below, sequenced in a study of identical twins. Using its own MiXCR run on the 5' RACE reads, TCRdb lists one record per CDR3 protein. Of some 1,700,000 distinct CDR3 sequences listed, 32% are singletons. Sequencing was carried out using cord blood. All receptors derive from a newborn girl in good health.

The chain combines TRBV9 with TRBJ2-7; 7 bases are a match to TRBD2. V lost 4 bases to trimming and J lost 3 bases; unmatched junction nucleotides: 19. The germline CDR1 and CDR2 sequences are SGDLS and YYNGEE. The length of the CDR3 is 18 residues. The CDR3 loop is CASSPNPPGGSTFYEQYF. CDR3 nucleotides: TGTGCCAGCAGCCCCAATCCTCCAGGCGGGAGTACTTTCTACGAGCAGTACTTC. The full variable domain, completed using reference TRBV9 and TRBJ2-7, is DSGVTQTPKHLITATGQRVTLRCSPRSGDLSVYWYQQSLDQGLQFLIQYYNGEERAKGNILERFSAQQFPDLHSELNLSSLELGDSALYFCASSPNPPGGSTFYEQYFGPGTRLTVT.

This chain joins TRBV24-1 and TRBJ1-3; 10 bases match TRBD1. V dropped 6 bases and J dropped 0; count of bases not matched to a gene: 4. Germline V gene sequence: CDR1 KGHDR, CDR2 SFDVKD. The CDR3 loop spans 16 amino acids. CDR3 nucleotide sequence: TGTGCCACCAGTTCGTGGACAGGGGGCTCTGGAAACACCATATATTTT. It yields the protein CATSSWTGGSGNTIYF.

In this sample, this clonotype turned up a few times. This sequence joins TRBV5-1 and TRBJ2-3; a possible D gene is TRBD1 (5 bases). Trimming took off 4 bases at V and 3 bases at J, with 15 bases between the two ends. The CDR3 extends over 15 amino acids. Germline V gene sequence: CDR1 SGHRS, CDR2 YFSETQ. The CDR3 protein is CASSGGATTTDTQYF. The DNA for the CDR3 is TGCGCCAGCAGCGGTGGGGCCACTACTACAGATACGCAGTATTTT. Full variable domain (rest looked up from reference TRBV5-1 and TRBJ2-3): KAGVTQTPRYLIKTRGQQVTLSCSPISGHRSVSWYQQTPGQGLQFLFEYFSETQRNKGNFPGRFSGRQFSNSRSEMNVSTLELGDSALYLCASSGGATTTDTQYFGPGTRLTVL.

This chain uses TRBV7-2 with TRBJ2-3; 11 nucleotides line up with TRBD2. The CDR3 has 18 amino acids. The germline V gene has CDR1 SGHTA and CDR2 FQGNSA. The V gene end was trimmed by 3 bases and the J gene end by 0 bases; junction bases not matched to a gene: 8. CDR3 coding DNA: TGTGCCAGCAGCTTTCGGCTAGCGGGGGGCCCTAGCACAGATACGCAGTATTTT. It yields the protein CASSFRLAGGPSTDTQYF.

The V call is TRBV24-1, the J call TRBJ1-5; D is uncertain. CDR1 and CDR2 from the germline V gene are KGHDR and SFDVKD. V was clipped by 3 bases and J by 4 bases, with 9 bases between them. The CDR3 runs 14 residues. CDR3 protein: CATSDTEGNQPQHF. CDR3 coding DNA: TGTGCCACCAGTGATACAGAGGGAAATCAGCCCCAGCATTTT.

This clonotype has just a few counts. The chain is built from TRBV12-3 or TRBV12-4 and TRBJ1-1; perhaps TRBD1 as D (5 bases). The CDR3 is 12 residues long. Between the trimmed V and J ends, which lost 5 bases and 8 bases, there was a span of 12 bases. The CDR3 sequence is CASSVRRGEAFF. CDR3 sequence (DNA): TGTGCCAGCAGTGTACGACGGGGGGAAGCTTTCTTT.